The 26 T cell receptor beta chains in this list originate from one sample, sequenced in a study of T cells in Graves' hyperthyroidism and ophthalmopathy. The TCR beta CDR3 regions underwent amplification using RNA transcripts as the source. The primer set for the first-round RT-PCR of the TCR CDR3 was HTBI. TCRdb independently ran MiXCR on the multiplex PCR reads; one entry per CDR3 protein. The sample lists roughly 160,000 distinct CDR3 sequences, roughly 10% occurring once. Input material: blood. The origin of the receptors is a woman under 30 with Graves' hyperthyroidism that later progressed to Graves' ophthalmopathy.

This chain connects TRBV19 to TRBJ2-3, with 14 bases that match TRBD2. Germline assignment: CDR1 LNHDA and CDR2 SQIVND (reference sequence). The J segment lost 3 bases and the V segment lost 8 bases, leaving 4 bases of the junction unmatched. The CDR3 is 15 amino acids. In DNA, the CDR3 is TGTGCCAGTGCTGGACTAGCGGGGGGAACAGATACGCAGTATTTT. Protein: CASAGLAGGTDTQYF.

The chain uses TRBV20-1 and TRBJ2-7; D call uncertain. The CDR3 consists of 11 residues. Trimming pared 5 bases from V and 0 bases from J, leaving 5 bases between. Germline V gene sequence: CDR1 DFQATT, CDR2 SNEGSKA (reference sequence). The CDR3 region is CSAPDSYEQYF. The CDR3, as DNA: TGCAGTGCTCCCGACTCCTACGAGCAGTACTTC.

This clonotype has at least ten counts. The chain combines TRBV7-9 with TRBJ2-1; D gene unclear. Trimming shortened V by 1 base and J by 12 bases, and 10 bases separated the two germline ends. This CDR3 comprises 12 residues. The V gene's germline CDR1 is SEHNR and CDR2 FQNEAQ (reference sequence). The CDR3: CASSLDGRGQFF. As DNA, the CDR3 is TGTGCCAGCAGCTTAGACGGTAGAGGGCAGTTCTTC.

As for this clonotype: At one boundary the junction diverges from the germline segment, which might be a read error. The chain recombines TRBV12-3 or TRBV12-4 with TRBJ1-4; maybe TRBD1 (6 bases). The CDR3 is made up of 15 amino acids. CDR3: CASSLRGARNERLFF. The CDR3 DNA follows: TGTGCCAGCAGTTTACGGGGGGCGCGGAATGAAAGACTGTTTTTT.

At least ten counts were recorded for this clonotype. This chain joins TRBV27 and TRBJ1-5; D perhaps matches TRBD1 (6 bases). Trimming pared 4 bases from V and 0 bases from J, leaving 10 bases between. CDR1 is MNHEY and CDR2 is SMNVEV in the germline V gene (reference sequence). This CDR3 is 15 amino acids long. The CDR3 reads CASSYRAVSNQPQHF. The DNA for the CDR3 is TGTGCCAGCAGTTACAGGGCTGTTAGCAATCAGCCCCAGCATTTT.

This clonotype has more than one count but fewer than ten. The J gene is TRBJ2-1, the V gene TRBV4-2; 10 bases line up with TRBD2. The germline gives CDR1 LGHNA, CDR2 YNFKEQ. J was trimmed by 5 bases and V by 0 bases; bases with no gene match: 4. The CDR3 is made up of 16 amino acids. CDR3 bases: TGTGCCAGCAGCCAAGAAGGGCTAGCGGGAGACAATGAGCAGTTCTTC. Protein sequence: CASSQEGLAGDNEQFF.

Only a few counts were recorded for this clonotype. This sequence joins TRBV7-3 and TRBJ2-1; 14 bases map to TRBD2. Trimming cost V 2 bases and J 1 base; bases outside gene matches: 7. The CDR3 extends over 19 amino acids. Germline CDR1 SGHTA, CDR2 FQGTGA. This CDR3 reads CASSLGLAGGIGSYNEQFF. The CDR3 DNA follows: TGTGCCAGCAGCTTAGGACTAGCGGGGGGTATTGGGTCCTACAATGAGCAGTTCTTC.

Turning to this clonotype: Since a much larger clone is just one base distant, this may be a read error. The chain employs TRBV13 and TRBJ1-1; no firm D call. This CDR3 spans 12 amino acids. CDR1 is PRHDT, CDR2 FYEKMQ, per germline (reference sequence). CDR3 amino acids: CAGSPRSPEAFF. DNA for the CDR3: TGTGCCGGCAGCCCAAGATCTCCTGAAGCTTTCTTT.

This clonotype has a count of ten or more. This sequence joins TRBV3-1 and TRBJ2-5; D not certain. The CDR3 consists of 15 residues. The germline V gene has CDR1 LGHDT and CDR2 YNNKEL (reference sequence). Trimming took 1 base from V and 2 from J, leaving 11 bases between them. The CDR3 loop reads CASSQVRLTQETQYF. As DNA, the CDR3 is TGTGCCAGCAGCCAAGTTCGCCTAACACAAGAGACCCAGTACTTC.

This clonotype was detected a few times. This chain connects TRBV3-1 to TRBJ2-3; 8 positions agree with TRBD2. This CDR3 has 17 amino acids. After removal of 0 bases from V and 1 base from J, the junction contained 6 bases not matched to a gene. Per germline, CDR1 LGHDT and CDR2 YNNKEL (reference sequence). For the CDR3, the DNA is TGTGCCAGCAGCCAAGACGCGGGGGGACAACGCACAGATACGCAGTATTTT. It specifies CASSQDAGGQRTDTQYF.

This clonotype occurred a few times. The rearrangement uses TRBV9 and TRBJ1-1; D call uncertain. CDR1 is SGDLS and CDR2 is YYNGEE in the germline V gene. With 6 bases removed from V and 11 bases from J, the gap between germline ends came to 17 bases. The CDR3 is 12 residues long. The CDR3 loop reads CASTGGSGEAFF. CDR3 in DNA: TGTGCCAGCACCGGAGGGAGTGGGGAGGCTTTCTTT.

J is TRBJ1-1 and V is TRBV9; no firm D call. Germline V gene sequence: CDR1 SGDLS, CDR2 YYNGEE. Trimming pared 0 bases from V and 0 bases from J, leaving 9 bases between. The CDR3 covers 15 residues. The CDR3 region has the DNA TGTGCCAGCAGCGTAGAAGTGGGTTTGAACACTGAAGCTTTCTTT. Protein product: CASSVEVGLNTEAFF.

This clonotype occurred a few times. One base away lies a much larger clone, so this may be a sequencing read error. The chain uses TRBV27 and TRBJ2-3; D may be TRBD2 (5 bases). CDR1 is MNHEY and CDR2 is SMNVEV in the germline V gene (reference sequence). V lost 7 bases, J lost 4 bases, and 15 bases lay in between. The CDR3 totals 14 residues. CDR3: CASNFRLPPDTQYF. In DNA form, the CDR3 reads TGTGCCAGCAATTTTAGACTACCCCCAGATACGCAGTATTTT.

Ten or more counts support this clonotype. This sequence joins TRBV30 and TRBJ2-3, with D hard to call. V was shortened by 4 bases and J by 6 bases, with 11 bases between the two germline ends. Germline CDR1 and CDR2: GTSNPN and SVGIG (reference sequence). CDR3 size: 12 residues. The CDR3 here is CAWTNSGDTQYF. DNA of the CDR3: TGTGCCTGGACGAATTCCGGGGATACGCAGTATTTT.

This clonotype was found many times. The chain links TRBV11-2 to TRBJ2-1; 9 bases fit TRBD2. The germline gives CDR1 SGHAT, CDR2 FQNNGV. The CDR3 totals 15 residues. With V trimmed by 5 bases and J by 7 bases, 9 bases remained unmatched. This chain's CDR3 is CASSARLAELNEQFF. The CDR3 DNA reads TGTGCCAGCAGCGCCAGACTAGCGGAGCTGAATGAGCAGTTCTTC.

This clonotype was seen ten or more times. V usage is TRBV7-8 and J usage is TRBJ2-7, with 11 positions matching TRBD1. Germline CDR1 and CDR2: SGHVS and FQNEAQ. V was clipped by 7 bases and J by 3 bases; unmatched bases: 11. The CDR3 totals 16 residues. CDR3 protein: CASTLNPGQGDYEQYF. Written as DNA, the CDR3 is TGTGCCAGCACCCTGAATCCGGGACAGGGGGACTACGAGCAGTACTTC.

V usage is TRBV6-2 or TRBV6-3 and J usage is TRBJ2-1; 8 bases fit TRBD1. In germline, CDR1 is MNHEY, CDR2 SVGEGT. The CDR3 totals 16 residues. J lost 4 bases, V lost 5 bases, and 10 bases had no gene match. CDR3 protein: CASSRQGAAAYNEQFF. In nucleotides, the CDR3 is TGTGCCAGCAGTAGGCAGGGGGCGGCAGCATACAATGAGCAGTTCTTC.

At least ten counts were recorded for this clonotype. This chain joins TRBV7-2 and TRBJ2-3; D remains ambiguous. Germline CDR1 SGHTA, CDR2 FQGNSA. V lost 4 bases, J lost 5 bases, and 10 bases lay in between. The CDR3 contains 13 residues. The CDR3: CASSSRPKDTQYF. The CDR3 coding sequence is TGTGCCAGCAGCTCTCGTCCTAAAGATACGCAGTATTTT. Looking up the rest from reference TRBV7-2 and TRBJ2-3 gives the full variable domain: GAGVSQSPSNKVTEKGKDVELRCDPISGHTALYWYRQSLGQGLEFLIYFQGNSAPDKSGLPSDRFSAERTGGSVSTLTIQRTQQEDSAVYLCASSSRPKDTQYFGPGTRLTVL.

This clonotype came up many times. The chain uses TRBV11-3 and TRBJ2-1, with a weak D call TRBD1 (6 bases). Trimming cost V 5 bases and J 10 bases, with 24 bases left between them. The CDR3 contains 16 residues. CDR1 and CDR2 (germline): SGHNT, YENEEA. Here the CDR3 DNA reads TGTGCCAGCAGCCAAGGACAGCCCCGGCTAGCAGTCGAGCAGTTCTTC. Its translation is CASSQGQPRLAVEQFF.

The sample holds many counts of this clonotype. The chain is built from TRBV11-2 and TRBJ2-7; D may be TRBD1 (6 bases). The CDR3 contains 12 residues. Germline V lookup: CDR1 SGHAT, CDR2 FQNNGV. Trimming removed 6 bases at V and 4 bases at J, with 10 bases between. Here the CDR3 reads CASSFTGYEQYF. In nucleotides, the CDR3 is TGTGCCAGCAGTTTCACAGGGTACGAGCAGTACTTC.

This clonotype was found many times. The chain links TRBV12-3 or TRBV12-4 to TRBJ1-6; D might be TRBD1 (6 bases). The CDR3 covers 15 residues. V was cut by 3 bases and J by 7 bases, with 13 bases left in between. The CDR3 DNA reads TGTGCCAGCAGTTTTGGACAGCGTAAAAATTCACCCCTCCACTTT. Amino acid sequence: CASSFGQRKNSPLHF.

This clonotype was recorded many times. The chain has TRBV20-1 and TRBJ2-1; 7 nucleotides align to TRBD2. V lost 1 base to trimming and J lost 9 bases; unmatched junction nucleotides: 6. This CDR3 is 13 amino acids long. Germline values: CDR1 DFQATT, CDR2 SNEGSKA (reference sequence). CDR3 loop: CSARGGRGPEQFF. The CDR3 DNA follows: TGCAGTGCTAGAGGCGGGAGAGGGCCTGAGCAGTTCTTC.

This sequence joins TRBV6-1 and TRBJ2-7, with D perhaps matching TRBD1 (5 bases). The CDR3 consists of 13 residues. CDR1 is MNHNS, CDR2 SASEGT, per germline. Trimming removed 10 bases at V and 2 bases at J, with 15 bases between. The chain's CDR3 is CATQTDSAYEQYF. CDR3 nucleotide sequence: TGTGCCACGCAAACAGACAGTGCCTACGAGCAGTACTTC.

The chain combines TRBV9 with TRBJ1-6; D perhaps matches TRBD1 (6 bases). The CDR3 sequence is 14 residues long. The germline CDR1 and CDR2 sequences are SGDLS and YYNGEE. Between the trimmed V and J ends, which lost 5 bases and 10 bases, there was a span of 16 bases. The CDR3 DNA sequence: TGTGCCAGCAGACCGGGACGGGGGCGATCACCCCTCCACTTT. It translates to CASRPGRGRSPLHF.

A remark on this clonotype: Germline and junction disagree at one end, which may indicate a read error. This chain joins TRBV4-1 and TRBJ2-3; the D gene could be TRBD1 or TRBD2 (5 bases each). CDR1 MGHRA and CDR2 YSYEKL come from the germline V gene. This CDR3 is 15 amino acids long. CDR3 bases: TGCGCCAGCAGGCAAGAGGGCAGGGGCACAGATACGCAGTATTTT. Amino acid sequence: CASRQEGRGTDTQYF.

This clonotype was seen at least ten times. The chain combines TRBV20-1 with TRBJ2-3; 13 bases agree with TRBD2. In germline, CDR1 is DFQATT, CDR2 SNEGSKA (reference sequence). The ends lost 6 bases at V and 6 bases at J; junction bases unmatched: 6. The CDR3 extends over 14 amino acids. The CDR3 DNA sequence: TGCAGTGCAAGACTAGCGGGGGGCCGCGATACGCAGTATTTT. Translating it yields CSARLAGGRDTQYF.